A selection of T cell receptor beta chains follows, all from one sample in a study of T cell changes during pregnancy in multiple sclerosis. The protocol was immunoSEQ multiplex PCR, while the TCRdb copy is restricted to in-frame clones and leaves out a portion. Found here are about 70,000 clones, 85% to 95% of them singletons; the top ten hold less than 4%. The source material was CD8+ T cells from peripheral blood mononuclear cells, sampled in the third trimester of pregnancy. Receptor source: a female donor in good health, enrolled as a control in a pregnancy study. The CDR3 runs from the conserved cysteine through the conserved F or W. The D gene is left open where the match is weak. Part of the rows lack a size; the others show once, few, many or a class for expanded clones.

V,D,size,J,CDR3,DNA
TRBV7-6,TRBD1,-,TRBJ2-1,CASSPGQGVINEQFF,TGTGCCAGCAGCCCGGGACAGGGTGTCATCAATGAGCAGTTCTTC
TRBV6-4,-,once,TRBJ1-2,CASRSPRGYTF,TGTGCCAGCAGGAGTCCACGTGGCTACACCTTC
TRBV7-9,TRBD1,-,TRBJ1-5,CASSSGQGRQPQHF,TGTGCCAGCAGCTCCGGACAGGGTCGGCAGCCCCAGCATTTT
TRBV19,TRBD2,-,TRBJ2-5,CASSLAGAGSAGETQYF,TGTGCCAGTAGCCTAGCGGGGGCCGGGTCGGCGGGAGAGACCCAGTACTTC
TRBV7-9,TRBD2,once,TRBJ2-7,CASSPLGGDEQYF,TGTGCCAGCAGCCCTTTGGGGGGGGACGAGCAGTACTTC
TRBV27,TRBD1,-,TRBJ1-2,CASSTKDRAGYGYTF,TGTGCCAGCAGTACAAAAGACAGGGCCGGCTATGGCTACACCTTC
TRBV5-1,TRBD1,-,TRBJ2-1,CASSPGQGGPNEQFF,TGCGCCAGCAGCCCGGGACAGGGGGGGCCTAATGAGCAGTTCTTC
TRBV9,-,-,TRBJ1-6,CASSVAPGAPYNSPLHF,TGTGCCAGCAGCGTAGCTCCAGGGGCCCCCTATAATTCACCCCTCCACTTT
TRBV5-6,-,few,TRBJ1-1,CASSLSTGGEAFF,TGTGCCAGCAGCTTGTCGACGGGGGGAGAAGCTTTCTTT
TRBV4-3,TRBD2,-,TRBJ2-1,CASSASLAGGYNEQFF,TGCGCCAGCAGCGCTTCCCTAGCGGGGGGTTACAATGAGCAGTTCTTC